Below, 25 T cell receptor beta chains from the same sample are listed, as sequenced in a study of blood T cell repertoires in COVID-19. The repertoire was sequenced with immunoSEQ multiplex PCR; TCRdb's copy has only in-frame clones and lacks some. The data hold approximately 210,000 clones, with 70% to 85% observed a single time. The material sequenced was PBMCs or T cells enriched from blood (not recorded which). Receptor source: a woman aged 55-69 years who had recovered from COVID-19.

The rearrangement links TRBV11-2 to TRBJ2-5, with TRBD1 matching 8 bases. Losses at the gene ends were 5 bases for V and 3 bases for J; bases not matched to a gene: 8. CDR3 length equals 15 residues. The germline gives CDR1 SGHAT, CDR2 FQNNGV. The CDR3 sequence: CASSPIRTGKETQYF. The DNA for the CDR3 is TGTGCCAGCAGCCCTATTCGGACAGGGAAAGAGACCCAGTACTTC.

The J gene is TRBJ1-1, the V gene TRBV27, with a possible D match to TRBD1 (6 bases). The CDR3 is made up of 18 amino acids. CDR1 and CDR2 (germline): MNHEY, SMNVEV (reference sequence). Trimming cost V 8 bases and J 1 base, with 26 bases left between them. The CDR3 sequence: CASYPLPSGAPGNTEAFF. DNA for the CDR3: TGTGCCAGCTATCCCCTACCTTCAGGGGCGCCAGGGAACACTGAAGCTTTCTTT.

This rearrangement joins TRBV6-5 to TRBJ1-5; no firm D call. Germline assignment: CDR1 MNHEY and CDR2 SVGAGI. This CDR3 spans 14 amino acids. V lost 4 bases, J lost 3 bases, and 10 bases lay in between. The CDR3 DNA sequence: TGTGCCAGCAGTTCTTCTAGGAACAATCAGCCCCAGCATTTT. Translation gives CASSSSRNNQPQHF.

This chain connects TRBV6-6 to TRBJ2-1, with TRBD1 as a possible D gene (6 bases). Trimming cost V 1 base and J 4 bases, with 14 bases left between them. Germline V gene lookup returns CDR1 MNHNY and CDR2 SVGAGI (reference sequence). This CDR3 is built from 16 residues. The CDR3 coding sequence is TGTGCCAGCAGTTACTATACAGGGTCGTCATACAATGAGCAGTTCTTC. Protein: CASSYYTGSSYNEQFF.

This clone turned up a few times. CDR3 protein: CASSELGGHTNQPQHF. The CDR3 DNA reads TGTGCCAGCAGTGAATTGGGAGGACATACCAATCAGCCCCAGCATTTT. This chain connects TRBV2 to TRBJ1-5, with D possibly TRBD1 on 5 matching bases. V shed 2 bases and J shed 3 bases, with 14 bases lying between them. The CDR3 covers 16 residues. Looked up from germline, CDR1 is SNHLY and CDR2 is FYNNEI.

The chain joins TRBV19 to TRBJ1-2; D remains ambiguous. The CDR3 is 14 residues long. The V and J ends lost 2 bases and 3 bases respectively, with 10 bases between them. Germline assignment: CDR1 LNHDA and CDR2 SQIVND (reference sequence). CDR3 in amino acids: CASSILAADYGYTF. As DNA, the CDR3 is TGTGCCAGTAGTATATTAGCGGCAGACTATGGCTACACCTTC.

The rearrangement uses TRBV5-6 and TRBJ2-2; D is perhaps TRBD1 (5 bases). Germline CDR1 is SGHDT and CDR2 is YYEEEE. The CDR3 covers 14 residues. With 4 bases removed from V and 5 bases from J, the gap between germline ends came to 12 bases. CDR3 sequence reads: CASSPQGGTGELFF. The CDR3 DNA reads TGTGCCAGCAGCCCCCAGGGCGGAACCGGGGAGCTGTTTTTT.

The genes are TRBV12-2 and TRBJ1-1; TRBD1 is taken as the D call from the table, unchecked against the DNA. TRBV12-2 is a pseudogene locus. CDR3 size: 15 residues. The CDR3: CASLTMGQGALKAFF. In nucleotides, the CDR3 is TGTGCAAGTCTCACGATGGGACAGGGTGCTCTTAAAGCTTTCTTT.

This clone showed up just a few times. The gene calls are TRBV3-1 (or the pseudogene TRBV3-2) and TRBJ1-2, with 11 bases lining up with TRBD1. The J segment lost 10 bases and the V segment lost 5 bases, leaving 6 bases of the junction unmatched. Germline loops: CDR1 LGHDT, CDR2 YNNKEL (reference sequence). The CDR3 covers 13 residues. The CDR3 coding sequence is TGTGCCAGCAGCTCGCGGGACAGGGGGTTCTACACCTTC. This codes for CASSSRDRGFYTF.

The genes are TRBV7-2 and TRBJ1-2; D unresolved. CDR3 length: 12 amino acids. Germline lookup yields CDR1 SGHTA and CDR2 FQGNSA. V lost 5 bases and J lost 5, with 9 bases in between. CDR3 loop: CASSPSEYGYTF. For the CDR3, the DNA is TGTGCCAGCAGCCCGTCTGAGTATGGCTACACCTTC.

The V gene is TRBV5-1, the J gene TRBJ2-1; TRBD1 agrees at 8 bases. The ends lost 2 bases at V and 1 base at J; junction bases unmatched: 5. Germline V gene sequence: CDR1 SGHRS, CDR2 YFSETQ. This CDR3 is built from 16 residues. The CDR3 protein is CASSFTGGDSYNEQFF. CDR3 bases: TGCGCCAGCAGCTTTACAGGGGGTGATTCCTACAATGAGCAGTTCTTC. Full variable domain (remainder filled in from reference TRBV5-1 and TRBJ2-1): KAGVTQTPRYLIKTRGQQVTLSCSPISGHRSVSWYQQTPGQGLQFLFEYFSETQRNKGNFPGRFSGRQFSNSRSEMNVSTLELGDSALYLCASSFTGGDSYNEQFFGPGTRLTVL.

The chain combines TRBV21-1 with TRBJ2-1; the table's D call, TRBD2, was not checked against the DNA. TRBV21-1 is reported as a pseudogene. This CDR3 region has 16 residues. CDR3 protein: CASSLGVAGPYNEQFF. As DNA, the CDR3 is TGTGCCAGCAGCCTTGGGGTAGCGGGACCCTACAATGAGCAGTTCTTC.

The V and J genes are TRBV7-2 and TRBJ2-3; D is unclear. Per germline, CDR1 SGHTA and CDR2 FQGNSA. V lost 0 bases and J 0 bases, leaving 10 bases between the germline ends. The CDR3 length is 16 residues. The CDR3 here is CASSLAARPSTDTQYF. In DNA form, the CDR3 reads TGTGCCAGCAGCTTAGCCGCCAGGCCTAGCACAGATACGCAGTATTTT.

This chain joins TRBV27 and TRBJ2-2, with D possibly TRBD1 on 5 matching bases. Germline-derived CDR1 and CDR2 are MNHEY and SMNVEV (reference sequence). V was clipped by 7 bases and J by 5 bases, with 14 bases between them. CDR3 length: 14 amino acids. The CDR3 region has the DNA TGTGCCAGCACCCCGACGGCAGGGACCGGGGAGCTGTTTTTT. Translation: CASTPTAGTGELFF.

The chain links TRBV7-8 to TRBJ2-5; 8 bases are a match to TRBD2. CDR1 and CDR2 from the germline V gene are SGHVS and FQNEAQ. V lost 3 bases and J lost 10; bases outside the gene matches: 10. The CDR3 length is 14 residues. The CDR3 DNA follows: TGTGCCAGCAGCTTTAGCGGGGCCTCCCCAGACCAGTACTTC. Translation gives CASSFSGASPDQYF.

This chain joins TRBV2 and TRBJ2-1, with D tentatively TRBD2 (5 bases). The CDR3 is made up of 17 amino acids. The V gene lost 6 bases and the J gene lost 0 bases, with 18 bases spanning the gap. Looked up from germline, CDR1 is SNHLY and CDR2 is FYNNEI. The CDR3 sequence: CASRLYWTLSSYNEQFF. CDR3 in DNA: TGTGCCAGCAGACTCTACTGGACTTTAAGCTCCTACAATGAGCAGTTCTTC.

This sequence joins TRBV20-1 and TRBJ2-1, with D hard to call. V dropped 7 bases and J dropped 6 bases, with 7 bases sitting between them. Germline V gives CDR1 DFQATT, CDR2 SNEGSKA (reference sequence). This CDR3 spans 10 amino acids. CDR3 protein: CSVLSNEQFF. CDR3 nucleotides: TGCAGTGTGTTGAGCAATGAGCAGTTCTTC.

V gene TRBV7-6 combines with J gene TRBJ2-7; D is possibly TRBD1 (7 bases). Between the trimmed V and J ends, which lost 5 bases and 1 base, there was a span of 18 bases. Germline CDR1 reads SGHVS; CDR2 reads FNYEAQ. This CDR3 has 16 residues. CDR3: CASSELMTGRSYEQYF. CDR3 nucleotides: TGTGCCAGCAGCGAACTCATGACAGGGAGGTCCTACGAGCAGTACTTC.

This clone came up a few times. This chain connects TRBV27 to TRBJ1-4; D is undetermined. Germline-derived CDR1 and CDR2 are MNHEY and SMNVEV (reference sequence). Deletions cut 3 bases from V and 7 bases from J, with 9 bases between. The CDR3 is made up of 13 amino acids. The CDR3 region is CASSLSRGEKLFF. DNA of the CDR3: TGTGCCAGCAGTTTGTCTCGGGGTGAAAAACTGTTTTTT. Filled out from reference TRBV27 and TRBJ1-4, the complete variable domain reads EAQVTQNPRYLITVTGKKLTVTCSQNMNHEYMSWYRQDPGLGLRQIYYSMNVEVTDKGDVPEGYKVSRKEKRNFPLILESPSPNQTSLYFCASSLSRGEKLFFGSGTQLSVL.

This clone occurred once. The chain carries TRBV27 and TRBJ2-7; 10 bases fit TRBD1. There are 14 residues in the CDR3. The V and J ends lost 4 bases and 6 bases, in that order; junction bases with no gene match: 6. Per the germline V gene, CDR1 is MNHEY and CDR2 is SMNVEV (reference sequence). The CDR3 reads CASSSMGQGFEQYF. CDR3 DNA: TGTGCCAGCAGTTCGATGGGACAGGGGTTCGAGCAGTACTTC.

The V gene is TRBV18, the J gene TRBJ2-3; the D gene is possibly TRBD1 (5 bases). CDR3 length: 14 amino acids. CDR1 is KGHSH, CDR2 LQKENI, per germline. V was trimmed by 3 bases and J by 6 bases, leaving 13 bases between them. DNA of the CDR3: TGTGCCAGCTCACCTCAGGGTTTCCTCGATACGCAGTATTTT. Amino acids: CASSPQGFLDTQYF.

The rearrangement links TRBV19 to TRBJ2-5, with TRBD1 matching 9 bases. The V gene end was trimmed by 4 bases and the J gene end by 5 bases; junction bases not matched to a gene: 5. The CDR3 spans 14 residues. Germline V gene data show CDR1 as LNHDA and CDR2 as SQIVND (reference sequence). The CDR3 region is CASSTTGGSETQYF. In DNA form, the CDR3 reads TGTGCCAGTAGTACAACAGGGGGCAGCGAGACCCAGTACTTC.

The genes are TRBV10-3 and TRBJ2-3, with TRBD1 matching 7 bases. V lost 9 bases, J lost 2 bases, and 8 bases stayed unmatched. The CDR3 is made up of 14 amino acids. The germline CDR1 and CDR2 sequences are ENHRY and SYGVKD. The CDR3 protein is CAISRGQYTDTQYF. CDR3 nucleotides: TGTGCCATTAGCCGGGGACAGTACACAGATACGCAGTATTTT.

This chain joins TRBV6-6 and TRBJ2-3, with D possibly matching TRBD1 (6 bases). This CDR3 region has 16 residues. Germline V gene sequence: CDR1 MNHNY, CDR2 SVGAGI (reference sequence). Deletions cut 5 bases from V and 1 base from J, with 16 bases between. In DNA form, the CDR3 reads TGTGCCAGCAGTCGAGTGGTGGGGGCCGGCACAGATACGCAGTATTTT. Translating gives CASSRVVGAGTDTQYF.

The chain carries TRBV6-1 and TRBJ2-5, with 7 nucleotides matching TRBD1. The CDR3 loop spans 15 amino acids. J gave up 0 bases and V 3 bases, and 4 bases lay outside the gene matches. The germline gives CDR1 MNHNS, CDR2 SASEGT. The CDR3 spells CASSDPGGYQETQYF. CDR3 nucleotides: TGTGCCAGCAGTGACCCAGGGGGTTACCAAGAGACCCAGTACTTC.